This section outlines one T cell receptor beta chain sequence together with its context. Its antigen specificity is not known. No base qualities exist here, and no much larger clone lies one base off it. In total, roughly 670 healthy bone marrow donors made up the cohort. At the time of sampling, every cohort member was nominally healthy, though immune exposures that went unrecorded were likely present. The donor was CMV seropositive and was included in the group of 250 to 350 seropositive cohort members. A peripheral blood sample was collected from each donor, and TCR beta sequencing was performed on peripheral blood mononuclear cells. The Qiagen DNeasy Blood Extraction Kit was used to extract genomic DNA from the blood cell samples. Library method: the immunoSEQ multiplex PCR assay. For the multiplex PCR, a mixture combining 60 forward primers for TCR Vbeta segments and 13 reverse primers for TCR Jbeta segments was used. The CDR3 region of rearranged TCR beta genes was amplified from genomic DNA by a multiplex PCR assay. Amplified TCR beta libraries were sequenced as 87-base-pair reads on the Illumina HiSeq System. Under the source paper's analysis protocol: A later analysis counted tens of millions of unique TCR beta chains across the 700 or so repertoires, and some 12 million of these chains were shared by at least two donors. Raw reads were error-corrected and collapsed into unique sequences by a nearest-neighbor algorithm in which closely related sequences were merged to remove PCR and sequencing errors. Alignment of CDR3 sequences to IMGT reference sequences was used to assign V, D and J gene segments. For a sequence to be retained, a match of at least six nucleotides was required to both a V gene segment and a J gene segment. A rearrangement counted as productive if the CDR3 had no stop codons and remained in frame with V and J, and every other rearrangement counted as non-productive. CDR3 was defined according to IMGT convention as the region running from the second conserved V-encoded cysteine to the conserved J-encoded phenylalanine. Sequences without an unambiguous match to a single V gene segment were excluded from the earlier analysis of about 600 of the donors. An earlier analysis of about 600 of the donors called V segments functional above 56.7% productive rearrangements and segregating when the between-donor standard deviation exceeded 5%. To diagnose cytomegalovirus status from the catalog of TCR beta chain sequences, a statistical classification framework was built. In a later analysis, TCR nucleotide sequences were compared against IMGT/GENE-DB human TR gene sequences so that V and J genes could be assigned. In a later analysis, CDR3 sequences and most-parsimonious VDJ recombination scenarios were assigned using the TCRdist pipeline. In a later analysis, every TCR beta chain was defined by the combination of its CDR3 amino acid sequence and its V-gene family, and reads without a unique V-gene family were dropped. To address suspected cross-contamination and a sequencing artifact, a later analysis removed around 590 highly shared, low-generation-probability nucleotide sequences. For each public chain, a later analysis derived a clonal expansion index from normalized ranks of inferred template counts within each repertoire. Generation probabilities in a later analysis came from a VDJ recombination model fitted to out-of-frame rearrangements, and those results were checked against IGoR. Hypergeometric tests were used in a later analysis to score TCR-TCR, TCR-HLA and TCR-CMV co-occurrence, with a repertoire-size bias correction applied to the TCR pairs. A later analysis estimated false discovery rates by permuting HLA or CMV assignments 20 times. In a later analysis, co-occurring TCRs were grouped using DBSCAN, with TCRdist sequence similarity added in when clustering inside HLA-allele-positive subsets. Repertoires with fewer than 30,000 or more than 120,000 public chains, plus five repertoires with anomalous nucleotide sharing, were excluded from co-occurrence clustering. What TCRdb holds here is the immuneACCESS table cut down to in-frame rearrangements. Part of the clones is not present; checked against another copy, under half of the missing clones reflect an unresolved V gene, and the others are unexplained. V, J and clone size reflect that table, while D and trimming were determined from the DNA. The sample profile shows 140,000 or so clones; 80% to 90% of them were found once. The top ten constitute 3.5% to 5.5% of the sample.

These data belong to a study of cytomegalovirus exposure and HLA in healthy donors (TCRdb year 2017). Looking at the study overall: In an earlier analysis of 587 of the donors, 250 to 300 Gb of sequence data and approximately 100 million unique TCR beta sequences from about 190 million T cells were reported. Roughly 290 gigabases of sequencing data and 70 million to 95 million unique TCR sequences made up an early release that covered nearly 650 HLA-typed donors. In an earlier analysis of 587 of the donors, high-throughput TCR beta sequencing was used to judge whether each TCR beta V gene segment behaved as functional or pseudogenic. All discovery cohort repertoires had been generated using a single sequencing platform. The study aimed to test whether signatures of past pathogen exposure could be identified by cataloging public T cell receptors. The number of typed donors differed by locus: roughly 620-630 for A, B, C, DRB1 and DQB1; 522 for DQA1; approximately 600 for DPA1; and some 450 for DPB1. A later analysis re-examined previously published TCR beta repertoires from more than 550 donors and added high-resolution HLA genotyping to investigate patterns of TCR occurrence. Among a few hundred genotyped donors of the cohort, an average of about 240,000 unique TCR beta nucleotide sequences were sequenced per donor, roughly a sixth of them non-productive. Among the roughly 370 genotyped donors, about 85% belonged to the genetic ancestry cluster associated with self-reported Caucasian donors. HLA typing covered class I and class II loci at four-digit resolution. High-throughput TCR immunosequencing, statistical association of individual TCRs with disease status, and machine learning were combined to predict cytomegalovirus infection status. The study used immunosequencing to profile the T cell repertoires of 666 subjects and linked those repertoires to cytomegalovirus serostatus. Roughly five DR-DQ haplotypes were treated as single units for association and clustering because of strong linkage in the cohort. Donor age, sex, ethnicity and CMV serostatus were collected together with the repertoire data. A later genetic analysis took genome-wide SNP genotypes for about 55% of the roughly 700 donors and used that subset as a discovery cohort. In the later analysis, no new phenotypic data were used to find candidate immune exposures; instead, reliance was placed on TCR beta sequences and their occurrence across donors. Besides the first cohort of roughly 640 subjects, a separate validation cohort made up of over 100 different subjects was used.

General conclusions and limits of the study: V-gene and J-gene trimming of TCR beta chains was associated with a missense DCLRE1C variant in a later genetic analysis, and the association was replicated in an independent cohort. HLA typing was unavailable for some donors at each locus, so association tests used only the typed subset. In vitro tests confirmed that three of the cytomegalovirus-associated TCR beta chains recognize cytomegalovirus antigens. A further reported finding was that TCR beta sequences accurately predicted the HLA-A and HLA-B alleles for most subjects in the first cohort. In a later genetic analysis, fewer N-insertions in productive TCRs were reported among donors in an Asian-associated ancestry cluster than the roughly 640-donor mean. An earlier analysis of approximately 540 of the donors showed that most TCR beta V segments appeared in productive rearrangements either about 87% or about 30% of the time, which broadly matched IMGT annotations. This cohort had only TCR beta chains sequenced, and the lack of alpha or paired-chain data limited which features could be detected. The authors suggested that the approach could potentially be extended to other disease states and immunological phenotypes. When HLA alleles, especially DR and DQ, strongly co-occurred, attributing TCR associations to individual alleles was difficult. Correlated functional status among segregating V segments might reflect linkage disequilibrium, but an unknown experimental factor could not be ruled out. Most CMV-associated TCR beta chains appeared to be HLA-restricted in a later analysis, and the HLA associations seemed to be driven largely by CMV exposure. The only immune exposure information available for the cohort was CMV serostatus. Compared with equally common non-associated chains, HLA-associated TCR beta chains in a later analysis were more clonally expanded and had lower generation probabilities. In a later analysis, TCR association rates were found to vary across HLA loci, with the most associated TCRs seen for DRB1 alleles and the fewest for HLA-C alleles. A later analysis associated 16,951 TCR beta sequences with specific HLA alleles at a false discovery rate of 0.05. Most TCR sequences were observed very rarely across donors, whereas some public TCRs were present in many individuals. The study listed 150 to 200 TCR beta chains as associated with cytomegalovirus. The 87-base-pair reads could not distinguish some IMGT-functional V segments, including TRBV6-2 and TRBV6-3, so those segments were excluded. Because counts were too low, about 17 rarely observed V segments, including chromosome 9 orphons, were excluded from the earlier analysis of a few hundred of the donors. A cluster of highly shared sequence variants was judged likely to represent a technical artifact of the sequencing pipeline. According to a later analysis, parvovirus B19, influenza, CMV and Epstein-Barr virus appeared linked to several top co-occurrence clusters. Roughly uniform sequencing depth across donors was assumed in presence/absence analyses, although this assumption may not hold. In both the original and validation cohorts, the classifier was reported to diagnose cytomegalovirus status with high specificity and sensitivity.

Clipping removes 5 bases from V and 5 bases from J, with 11 as the unmatched junction base count. Per the germline V gene (reference sequence), LNHDA is the CDR1 and SQIVND is the CDR2. The CDR3 goes from the cysteine to the phenylalanine over 16 residues. Only the CDR3 DNA is retained, 48 bases long and in frame from the first base. The V and J segments used are TRBV19 and TRBJ2-1; 8 central nucleotides agree with TRBD2. The receptor was derived from a woman between 40 and 50 years old in good health and CMV-seropositive. Material for sequencing was PBMCs. In nucleotides, the sequence is TGTGCCAGTAGTGGCCCTGGACTAGCAGTTAACAATGAGCAGTTCTTC. It encodes CASSGPGLAVNNEQFF. Supplemented by the reference TRBV19 and TRBJ2-1 proteins around the CDR3, the complete variable domain is DGGITQSPKYLFRKEGQNVTLSCEQNLNHDAMYWYRQDPGQGLRLIYYSQIVNDFQKGDIAEGYSVSREKKESFPLTVTSAQKNPTAFYLCASSGPGLAVNNEQFFGPGTRLTVL.